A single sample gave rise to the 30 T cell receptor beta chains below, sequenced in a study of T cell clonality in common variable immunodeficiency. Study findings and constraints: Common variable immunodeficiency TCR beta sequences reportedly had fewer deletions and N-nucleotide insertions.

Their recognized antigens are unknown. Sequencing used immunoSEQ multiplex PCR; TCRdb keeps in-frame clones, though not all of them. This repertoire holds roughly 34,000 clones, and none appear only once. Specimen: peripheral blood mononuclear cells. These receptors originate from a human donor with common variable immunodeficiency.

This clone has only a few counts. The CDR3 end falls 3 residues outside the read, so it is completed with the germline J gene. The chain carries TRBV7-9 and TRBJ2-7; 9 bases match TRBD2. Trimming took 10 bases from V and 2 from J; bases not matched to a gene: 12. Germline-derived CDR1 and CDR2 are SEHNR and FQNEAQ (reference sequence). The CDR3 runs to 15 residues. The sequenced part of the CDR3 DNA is TGTGCCATCTTCCCCGGACTAGCGACAGCCTACGAG. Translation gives CAIFPGLATAYE. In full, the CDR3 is CAIFPGLATAYEQYF.

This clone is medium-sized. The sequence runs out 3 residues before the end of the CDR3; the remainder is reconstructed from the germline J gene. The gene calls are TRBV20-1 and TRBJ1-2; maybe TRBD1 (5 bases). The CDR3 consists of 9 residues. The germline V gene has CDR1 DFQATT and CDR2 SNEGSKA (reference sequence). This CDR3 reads CSARGGYTF. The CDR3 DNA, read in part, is TGCAGTGCGAGGGGCGGC.

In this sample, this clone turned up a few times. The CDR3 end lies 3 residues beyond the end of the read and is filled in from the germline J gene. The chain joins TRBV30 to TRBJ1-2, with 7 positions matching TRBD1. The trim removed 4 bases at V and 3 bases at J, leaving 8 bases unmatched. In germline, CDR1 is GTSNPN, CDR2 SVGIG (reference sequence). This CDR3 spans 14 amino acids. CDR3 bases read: TGTGCCTGGAACCCGACAGGGCTCCACTATGGC. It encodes CAWNPTGLHYG. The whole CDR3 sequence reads CAWNPTGLHYGYTF.

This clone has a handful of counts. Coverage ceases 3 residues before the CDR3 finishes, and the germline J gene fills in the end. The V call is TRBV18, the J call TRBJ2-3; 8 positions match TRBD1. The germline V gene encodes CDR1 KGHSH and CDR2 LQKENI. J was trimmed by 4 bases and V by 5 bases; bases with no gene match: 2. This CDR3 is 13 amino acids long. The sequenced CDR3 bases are TGTGCCAGCTCAGACAGGGGTTCAGATACG. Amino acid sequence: CASSDRGSDT. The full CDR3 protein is CASSDRGSDTQYF.

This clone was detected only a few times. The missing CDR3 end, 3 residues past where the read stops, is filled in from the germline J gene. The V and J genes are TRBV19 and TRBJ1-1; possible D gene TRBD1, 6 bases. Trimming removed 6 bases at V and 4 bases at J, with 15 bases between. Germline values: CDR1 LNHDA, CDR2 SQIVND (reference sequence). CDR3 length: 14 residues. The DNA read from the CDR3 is TGTGCCAGTAGAGACAGGAGAGTTCTCACTGAA. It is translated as CASRDRRVLTE. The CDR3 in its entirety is CASRDRRVLTEAFF.

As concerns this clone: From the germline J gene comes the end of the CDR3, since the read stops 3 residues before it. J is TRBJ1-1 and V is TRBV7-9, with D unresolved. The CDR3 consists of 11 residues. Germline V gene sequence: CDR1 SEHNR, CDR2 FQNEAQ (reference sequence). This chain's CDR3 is CASSLEGNAFF. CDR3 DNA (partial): TGTGCCAGCAGCTTAGAGGGTAAT.

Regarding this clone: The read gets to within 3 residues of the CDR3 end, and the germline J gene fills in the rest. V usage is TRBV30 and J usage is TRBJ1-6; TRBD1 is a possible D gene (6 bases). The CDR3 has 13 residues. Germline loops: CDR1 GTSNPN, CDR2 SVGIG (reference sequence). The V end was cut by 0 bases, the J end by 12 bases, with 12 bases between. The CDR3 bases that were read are TGTGCCTGGAGTGTAGGGGGGGAATTACCC. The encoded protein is CAWSVGGELP. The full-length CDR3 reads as CAWSVGGELPLHF. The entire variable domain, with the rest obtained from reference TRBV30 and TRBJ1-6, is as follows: SQTIHQWPATLVQPVGSPLSLECTVEGTSNPNLYWYRQAAGRGLQLLFYSVGIGQISSEVPQNLSASRPQDRQFILSSKKLLLSDSGFYLCAWSVGGELPLHFGNGTRLTVT.

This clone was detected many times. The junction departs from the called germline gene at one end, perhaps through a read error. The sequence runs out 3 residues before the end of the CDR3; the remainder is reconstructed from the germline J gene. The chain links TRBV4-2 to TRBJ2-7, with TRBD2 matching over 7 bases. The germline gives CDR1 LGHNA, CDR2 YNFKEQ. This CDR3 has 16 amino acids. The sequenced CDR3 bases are TGCGCCAGCAGCCAAGGGGTGGGAGGGGTGGCCTACGAG. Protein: CASSQGVGGVAYE. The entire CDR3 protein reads CASSQGVGGVAYEQYF.

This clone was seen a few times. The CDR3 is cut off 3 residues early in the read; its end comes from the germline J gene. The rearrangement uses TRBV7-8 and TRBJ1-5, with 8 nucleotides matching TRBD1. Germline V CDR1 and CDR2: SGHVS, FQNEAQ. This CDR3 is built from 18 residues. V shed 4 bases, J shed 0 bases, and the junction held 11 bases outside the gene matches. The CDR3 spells CASSSGTGGVYSNQPQHF. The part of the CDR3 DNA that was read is TGTGCCAGCAGCTCCGGGACAGGAGGGGTCTATAGCAATCAGCCC.

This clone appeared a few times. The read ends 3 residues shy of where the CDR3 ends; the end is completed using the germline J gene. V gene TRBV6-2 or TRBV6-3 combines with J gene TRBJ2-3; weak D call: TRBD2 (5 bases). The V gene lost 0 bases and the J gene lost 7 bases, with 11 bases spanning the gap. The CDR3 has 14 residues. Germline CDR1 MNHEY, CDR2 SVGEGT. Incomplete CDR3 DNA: TGTGCCAGCAGTTACTCCCTTACTAGGCATACG. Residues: CASSYSLTRHT. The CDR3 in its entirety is CASSYSLTRHTQYF.

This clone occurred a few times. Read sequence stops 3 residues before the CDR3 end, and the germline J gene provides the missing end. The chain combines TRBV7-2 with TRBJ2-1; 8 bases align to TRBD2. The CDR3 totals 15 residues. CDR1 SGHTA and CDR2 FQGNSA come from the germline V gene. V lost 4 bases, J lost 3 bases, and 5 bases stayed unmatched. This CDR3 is CASSSVSGNYNEQFF. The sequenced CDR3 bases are TGTGCCAGCAGCTCGGTTAGCGGGAACTACAATGAG.

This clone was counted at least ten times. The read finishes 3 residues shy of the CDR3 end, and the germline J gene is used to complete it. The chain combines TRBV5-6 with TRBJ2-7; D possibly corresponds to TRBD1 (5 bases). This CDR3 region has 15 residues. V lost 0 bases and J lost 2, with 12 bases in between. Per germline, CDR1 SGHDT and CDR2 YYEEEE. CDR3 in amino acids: CASSLEYQGAYEQYF. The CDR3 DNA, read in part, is TGTGCCAGCAGCTTGGAGTATCAGGGCGCCTACGAG.

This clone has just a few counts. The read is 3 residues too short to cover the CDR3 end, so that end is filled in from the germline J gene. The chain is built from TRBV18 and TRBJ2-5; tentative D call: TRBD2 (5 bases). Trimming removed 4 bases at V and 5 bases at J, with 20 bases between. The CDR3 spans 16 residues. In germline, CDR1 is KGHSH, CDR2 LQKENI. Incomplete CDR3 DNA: TGTGCCAGCTCACTGGGTCTCGGGGTTGCGGAGGAGACC. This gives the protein CASSLGLGVAEET. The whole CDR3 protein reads CASSLGLGVAEETQYF.

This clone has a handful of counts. The sequenced CDR3 bases are TGTGCCAGCAGCTTTGGACTAGCGCGGAGGACCGGGGAG. The encoded protein is CASSFGLARRTGE. The entire CDR3 protein reads CASSFGLARRTGELFF. This chain connects TRBV7-8 to TRBJ2-2; TRBD2 matches at 9 bases. The sequence runs out 3 residues before the end of the CDR3; the remainder is reconstructed from the germline J gene. V shed 3 bases, J shed 5 bases, and the junction held 7 bases outside the gene matches. The CDR3 length is 16 residues. CDR1 and CDR2 from the germline V gene are SGHVS and FQNEAQ.

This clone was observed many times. The part of the CDR3 DNA that was read is TGTGCCAGCAGCCCCCAGTGGCAGTCGAATGAG. It yields the protein CASSPQWQSNE. The entire CDR3 sequence reads CASSPQWQSNEQFF. This chain uses TRBV7-2 with TRBJ2-1, with D hard to call. The read terminates 3 residues ahead of where the CDR3 ends, so the germline J gene completes it. Looked up from germline, CDR1 is SGHTA and CDR2 is FQGNSA. The length of the CDR3 is 14 residues. Trimming stripped 5 bases from V and 7 bases from J, with 15 bases between.

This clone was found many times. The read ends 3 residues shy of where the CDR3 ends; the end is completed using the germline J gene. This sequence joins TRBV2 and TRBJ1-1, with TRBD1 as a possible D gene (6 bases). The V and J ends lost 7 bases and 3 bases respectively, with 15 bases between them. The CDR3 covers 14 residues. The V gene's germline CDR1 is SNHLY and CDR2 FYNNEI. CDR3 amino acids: CASILYREYTEAFF. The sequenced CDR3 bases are TGTGCCAGCATACTTTACAGGGAGTACACTGAA.

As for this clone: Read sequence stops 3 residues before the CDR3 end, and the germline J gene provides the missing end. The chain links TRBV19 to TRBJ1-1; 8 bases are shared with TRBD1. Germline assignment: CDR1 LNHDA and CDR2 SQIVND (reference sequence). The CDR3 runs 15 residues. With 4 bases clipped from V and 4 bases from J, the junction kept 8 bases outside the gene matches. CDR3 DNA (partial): TGTGCCAGTAGTAACCAGGACAGGGTTAGCACTGAA. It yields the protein CASSNQDRVSTE. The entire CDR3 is CASSNQDRVSTEAFF.

CDR3 DNA, as far as it was read: TGTGCCAGCAGTGATGACAGGGACTGGATGAACACTGAA. This encodes CASSDDRDWMNTE. The complete CDR3 protein is CASSDDRDWMNTEAFF. V and J are TRBV2 and TRBJ1-1, with 7 bases fitting TRBD1. The CDR3 goes on 3 residues after the read ends, and that part is filled in from the germline J gene. J gave up 0 bases and V 3 bases, and 7 bases lay outside the gene matches. Germline V gene lookup returns CDR1 SNHLY and CDR2 FYNNEI. The CDR3 runs to 16 residues.

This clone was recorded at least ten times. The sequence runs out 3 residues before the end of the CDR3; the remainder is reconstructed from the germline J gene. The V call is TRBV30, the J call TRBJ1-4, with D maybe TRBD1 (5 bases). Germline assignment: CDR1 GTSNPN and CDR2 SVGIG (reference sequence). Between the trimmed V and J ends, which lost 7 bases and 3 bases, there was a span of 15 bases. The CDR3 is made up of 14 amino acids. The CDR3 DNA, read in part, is TGTGCCTTTGGGCCTGGGGCCGCTAATGAAAAA. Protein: CAFGPGAANEK. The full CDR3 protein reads CAFGPGAANEKLFF.

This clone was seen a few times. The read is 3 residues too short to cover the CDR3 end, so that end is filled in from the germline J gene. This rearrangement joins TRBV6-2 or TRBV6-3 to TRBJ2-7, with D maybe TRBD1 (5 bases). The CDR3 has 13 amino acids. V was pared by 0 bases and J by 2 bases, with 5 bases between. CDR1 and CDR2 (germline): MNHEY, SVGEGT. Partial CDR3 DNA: TGTGCCAGCAGTTACTCGGACACCTACGAG. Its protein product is CASSYSDTYE. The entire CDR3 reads CASSYSDTYEQYF.

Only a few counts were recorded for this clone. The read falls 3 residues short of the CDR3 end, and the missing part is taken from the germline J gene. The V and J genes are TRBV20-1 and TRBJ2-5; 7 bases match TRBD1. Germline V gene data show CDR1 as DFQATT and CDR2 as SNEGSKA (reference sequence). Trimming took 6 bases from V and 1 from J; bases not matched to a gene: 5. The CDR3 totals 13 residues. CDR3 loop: CSAPRQGQETQYF. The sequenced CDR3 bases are TGCAGTGCACCTAGACAGGGCCAAGAGACC.

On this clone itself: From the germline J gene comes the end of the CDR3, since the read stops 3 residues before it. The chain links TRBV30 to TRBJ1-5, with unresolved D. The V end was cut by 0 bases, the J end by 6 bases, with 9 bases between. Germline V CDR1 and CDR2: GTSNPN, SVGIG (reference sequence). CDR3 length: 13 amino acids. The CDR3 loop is CAWSVEGSQPQHF. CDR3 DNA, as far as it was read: TGTGCCTGGAGTGTTGAGGGCTCTCAGCCC.

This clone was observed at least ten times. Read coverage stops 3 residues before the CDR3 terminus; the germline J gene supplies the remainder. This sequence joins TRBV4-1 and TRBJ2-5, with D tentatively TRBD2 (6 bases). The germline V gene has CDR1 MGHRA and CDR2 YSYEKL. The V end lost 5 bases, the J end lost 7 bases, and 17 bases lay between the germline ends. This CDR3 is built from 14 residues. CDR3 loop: CASSSYAAGGTQYF. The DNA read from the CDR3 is TGCGCCAGCAGCTCTTACGCAGCGGGCGGGACC.

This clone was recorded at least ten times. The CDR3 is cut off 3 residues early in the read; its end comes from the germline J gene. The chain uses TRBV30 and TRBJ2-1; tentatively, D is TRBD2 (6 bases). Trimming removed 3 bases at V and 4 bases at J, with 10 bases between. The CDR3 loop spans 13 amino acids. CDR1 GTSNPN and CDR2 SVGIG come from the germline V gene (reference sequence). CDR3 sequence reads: CAWRAGRYNEQFF. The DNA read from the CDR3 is TGTGCCTGGAGAGCGGGTCGTTACAATGAG.

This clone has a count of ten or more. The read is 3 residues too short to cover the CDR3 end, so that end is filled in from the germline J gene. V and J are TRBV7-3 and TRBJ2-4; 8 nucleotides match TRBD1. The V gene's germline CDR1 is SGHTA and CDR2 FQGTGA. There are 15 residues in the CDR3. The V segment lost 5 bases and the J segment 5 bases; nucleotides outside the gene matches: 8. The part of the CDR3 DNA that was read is TGTGCCAGCAGCCTGGGACAGGCGGGCCAAAACATT. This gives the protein CASSLGQAGQNI. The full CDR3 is CASSLGQAGQNIQYF.

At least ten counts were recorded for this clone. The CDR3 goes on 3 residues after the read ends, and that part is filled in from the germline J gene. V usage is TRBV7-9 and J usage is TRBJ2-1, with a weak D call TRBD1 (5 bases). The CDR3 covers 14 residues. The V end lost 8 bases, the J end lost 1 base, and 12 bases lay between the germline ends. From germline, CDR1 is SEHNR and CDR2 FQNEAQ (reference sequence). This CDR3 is CASVPQGSYNEQFF. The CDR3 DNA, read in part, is TGTGCCAGCGTACCCCAGGGTTCCTACAATGAG.

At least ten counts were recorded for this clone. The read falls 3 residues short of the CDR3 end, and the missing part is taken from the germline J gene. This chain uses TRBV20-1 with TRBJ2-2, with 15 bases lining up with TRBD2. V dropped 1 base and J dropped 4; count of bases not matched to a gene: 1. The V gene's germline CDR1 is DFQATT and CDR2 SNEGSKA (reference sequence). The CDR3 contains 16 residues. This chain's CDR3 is CSARGGLAGGTGELFF. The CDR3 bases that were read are TGCAGTGCTAGAGGGGGACTAGCGGGAGGCACCGGGGAG.

The sequenced CDR3 bases are TGTGCCAGCAGCTCACAGGGCCCCTCTGGAAACACC. Translated, it gives CASSSQGPSGNT. The full CDR3 protein is CASSSQGPSGNTIYF. The V call is TRBV7-2, the J call TRBJ1-3; D possibly corresponds to TRBD1 (6 bases). The read terminates 3 residues before the CDR3 end, so the remaining end is supplied by the germline J gene. Trimming left V 4 bases short and J 0 bases short, with 10 bases between. Germline assignment: CDR1 SGHTA and CDR2 FQGNSA. The CDR3 runs 15 residues.

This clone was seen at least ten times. CDR3 in amino acids: CSASTSRQETQYF. The sequenced CDR3 bases are TGCAGTGCTTCAACTAGCCGCCAAGAGACC. The chain links TRBV20-1 to TRBJ2-5, with D perhaps TRBD2 (6 bases). Coverage ceases 3 residues before the CDR3 finishes, and the germline J gene fills in the end. Trimming took off 5 bases at V and 1 base at J, with 11 bases between the two ends. Germline V gene data show CDR1 as DFQATT and CDR2 as SNEGSKA (reference sequence). The CDR3 sequence is 13 residues long.

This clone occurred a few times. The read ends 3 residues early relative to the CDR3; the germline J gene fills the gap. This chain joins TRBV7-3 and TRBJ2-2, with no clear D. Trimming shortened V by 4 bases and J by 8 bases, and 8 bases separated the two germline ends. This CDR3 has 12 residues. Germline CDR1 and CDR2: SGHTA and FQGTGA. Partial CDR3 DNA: TGTGCCAGCAGCTCTAGACGGGGGGAG. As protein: CASSSRRGE. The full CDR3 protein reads CASSSRRGELFF.